A single count supports the clone carrying this T cell receptor beta chain. The entirety of the isolated RNA underwent reverse transcription, so expressed TCRB transcripts were sequenced. Sequenced by immunoSEQ multiplex PCR; TCRdb stores in-frame clones only, minus some. The table lists 300,000 to 450,000 clones, 15% to 20% of them singletons, with approximately 0.046% in the top ten. The authors sorted CD4+ naive, central memory, regulatory and stem cell-like memory cells via CD45RO/CCR7/CD25/CD127/CD95/CD27. Germline V gene data show CDR1 as GTSNPN and CDR2 as SVGIG (reference sequence). V shed 2 bases and J shed 4 bases, with 12 bases lying between them. The length of the CDR3 is 13 residues. The record originates from a study of beta chain features in type 1 diabetes.

Sequenced: naive CD4+ T cells from blood. V usage is TRBV30 and J usage is TRBJ2-7, with D perhaps matching TRBD1 (6 bases). The sequence came from a woman between 18 and 29 years old in good health. The CDR3 spells CAWSRKQGYEQYF. Here the CDR3 DNA reads TGTGCCTGGAGTCGGAAACAGGGTTACGAGCAGTACTTC. The entire variable domain, with the rest obtained from reference TRBV30 and TRBJ2-7, is as follows: SQTIHQWPATLVQPVGSPLSLECTVEGTSNPNLYWYRQAAGRGLQLLFYSVGIGQISSEVPQNLSASRPQDRQFILSSKKLLLSDSGFYLCAWSRKQGYEQYFGPGTRLTVT.